A selection of T cell receptor beta chains follows, all from one sample in a study of PD-L1 blockade in urothelial cancer. Assay: immunoSEQ multiplex PCR; the TCRdb copy retains only in-frame clones and omits some. Of nearly 50,000 clones in the sample, around 80% were seen once. This sample comprised PBMCs, obtained around atezolizumab (anti-PD-L1) treatment. The source of these receptors is a man between 65 and 85 years old with urothelial cancer. The CDR3 runs from the conserved cysteine through the conserved F or W. D genes are given only for firm matches. Clone size is given for some rows only: seen once, a few or many times, or a class if the clone is expanded.

abundance | d_gene | j_gene | v_gene | CDR3nt | CDR3aa
. | . | TRBJ1-1 | TRBV5-1 | TGCGCCAGCAGCCCATCAGGGGACACTGAAGCTTTCTTT | CASSPSGDTEAFF
few | . | TRBJ1-1 | TRBV9 | TGTGCCAGCAGCGGGGAGGCGGCCGAGGCTTTCTTT | CASSGEAAEAFF
. | TRBD1 | TRBJ2-7 | TRBV27 | TGTGCCAGCAGTCTCTTAGGACAGGGCTACGAGCAGTACTTC | CASSLLGQGYEQYF
. | TRBD1 | TRBJ1-1 | TRBV6-1 | TGTGCCAGCAGTGGGGGGACAGGGGGGAACACTGAAGCTTTCTTT | CASSGGTGGNTEAFF
. | TRBD2 | TRBJ2-5 | TRBV30 | TGTGCCTGGAGGCTAGCGGGTGTGGAGACCCAGTACTTC | CAWRLAGVETQYF
. | . | TRBJ1-1 | TRBV5-8 | TGTGCCAGCAGGCTCCAACGGGGGACTGAAGCTTTCTTT | CASRLQRGTEAFF
. | TRBD1 | TRBJ2-3 | TRBV7-9 | TGTGCCAGCAGATCGACAGGGCAGGGTACAGATACGCAGTATTTT | CASRSTGQGTDTQYF
. | . | TRBJ1-2 | TRBV6-6 | TGTGCCAGCAGTCCGGGGAACTATGGCTACACCTTC | CASSPGNYGYTF
once | . | TRBJ1-3 | TRBV10-2 | TGCGCCAGCAGGAACCGGGAGCAGAGAAACACCATATATTTT | CASRNREQRNTIYF
. | . | TRBJ1-3 | TRBV6-5 | TGTGCCAGCAGAGCAGGGGTAGGAAACACCATATATTTT | CASRAGVGNTIYF
. | TRBD1 | TRBJ2-2 | TRBV6-1 | TGTGCCAGCAGTAAGGGACAGGGCACCGGGGAGCTGTTTTTT | CASSKGQGTGELFF
once | . | TRBJ2-7 | TRBV19 | TGTGCCAGTAGTATAGTCGGCTACGAGCAGTACTTC | CASSIVGYEQYF
. | . | TRBJ1-2 | TRBV5-1 | TGCGCCAGCAGCTTGGAAAACAGAGATAGCACCTTC | CASSLENRDSTF
. | . | TRBJ2-2 | TRBV28 | TGTGCCAGCATCAACGGAGGGGGACTACCCTGGGGCGAGGGCGGGGAGCTGTTTTTT | CASINGGGLPWGEGGELFF
. | TRBD2 | TRBJ2-3 | TRBV19 | TGTGCCACTAACTCCCGGACTAGCGGCATCAGCACAGATACGCAGTATTTT | CATNSRTSGISTDTQYF
. | . | TRBJ2-7 | TRBV6-1 | TGTGCCAGCAGTGAAGGGGCGGAGGCTTCCTACGAGCAGTACTTC | CASSEGAEASYEQYF
. | . | TRBJ1-2 | TRBV25-1 | TGTGCCAGCAGTGAGGGCCCCAGGGGCTATGGCTACACCTTC | CASSEGPRGYGYTF
. | TRBD1 | TRBJ1-1 | TRBV19 | TGTGCCAGCGGGGACAGTCGGATGAACACTGAAGCTTTCTTT | CASGDSRMNTEAFF
. | . | TRBJ2-5 | TRBV19 | TGTGCCAGTAGTAGCGGGGAGACCCAGTACTTC | CASSSGETQYF
. | TRBD1 | TRBJ1-2 | TRBV12-5 | TGTGCTAGTGGTTTATGGACAGGGGGCCGAGTCTATGGCTACACCTTC | CASGLWTGGRVYGYTF
. | . | TRBJ2-1 | TRBV5-1 | TGCGCCAGCAGCGTGACCCTAGGAGGTGAGCAGTTCTTC | CASSVTLGGEQFF
. | . | TRBJ1-2 | TRBV7-9 | TGTGCCAGCAGCCCTGGGGGGGCGGGCTATGGCTACACCTTC | CASSPGGAGYGYTF
few | . | TRBJ1-2 | TRBV28 | TGTGCCAGCAGTTTACAGAACTATGGCTACACCTTC | CASSLQNYGYTF
. | TRBD2 | TRBJ2-2 | TRBV9 | TGTGCCAGCCGGGGGGGGCTAAACACCGGGGAGCTGTTTTTT | CASRGGLNTGELFF
few | . | TRBJ1-1 | TRBV4-1 | TGCGCCAGCAGCCAAGAGTACAGGGAGAACACTGAAGCTTTCTTT | CASSQEYRENTEAFF
. | TRBD1 | TRBJ2-2 | TRBV9 | TGTGCCAGCAACAAACAGGGGGCGGAGGGCGGGGAGCTGTTTTTT | CASNKQGAEGGELFF
. | . | TRBJ1-2 | TRBV19 | TGTGCCAGTAGTCGTGATCGGGTAGGCGATGGCTACACCTTC | CASSRDRVGDGYTF
. | . | TRBJ1-2 | TRBV5-1 | TGCGCCAGCAGCTTGGTCCTTAGGGGTGGCTACACCTTC | CASSLVLRGGYTF
few | . | TRBJ2-4 | TRBV19 | TGTGCCAGTAAAGAGGTCAACATTCAGTACTTC | CASKEVNIQYF
. | . | TRBJ1-2 | TRBV15 | TGTGCCACCCAGGATTTAGGGGCGTCCAATTATGGCTACACCTTC | CATQDLGASNYGYTF
few | . | TRBJ2-3 | TRBV7-6 | TGTGCCAGCAGCCCCAACGGAGGGGTCACAGATACGCAGTATTTT | CASSPNGGVTDTQYF
. | TRBD1 | TRBJ1-2 | TRBV28 | TGTGCCAGCAGTGAAACCACAGGGGTTAACTATGGCTACACCTTC | CASSETTGVNYGYTF
few | TRBD1 | TRBJ2-1 | TRBV6-1 | TGTGCCAGCAGTGAAAGTTTGGGACAGTACAATGAGCAGTTCTTC | CASSESLGQYNEQFF
. | TRBD2 | TRBJ2-7 | TRBV5-4 | TGTGCCAGCAGCTTGTGGGCGGGAGTGGCCGAGCAGTACTTC | CASSLWAGVAEQYF
. | TRBD1 | TRBJ2-5 | TRBV18 | TGTGCCAGCTCACCCTTGGGACAGGGGGCAGAGACCCAGTACTTC | CASSPLGQGAETQYF
once | TRBD1 | TRBJ2-1 | TRBV19 | TGTGCCAGTAGTACCCCGGGACAGGGGTCCACCGCTACCTACAATGAGCAGTTCTTC | CASSTPGQGSTATYNEQFF
. | TRBD1 | TRBJ1-2 | TRBV6-1 | TGTGCCAGCAGTGGGGACAGGGTAATCTATGGCTACACCTTC | CASSGDRVIYGYTF
once | . | TRBJ2-6 | TRBV30 | TGTGCCTGGACCCTCTACGGGACTGGGGCCAACGTCCTGACTTTC | CAWTLYGTGANVLTF
. | . | TRBJ1-1 | TRBV5-1 | TGCGCCAGCAGCGAGATCGGGGGGGCCGGCACTGAAGCTTTCTTT | CASSEIGGAGTEAFF
. | TRBD2 | TRBJ2-1 | TRBV19 | TGTGCCAGTAGATCCGCTAGCGGGAGTAAAGGTGAGCAGTTCTTC | CASRSASGSKGEQFF
. | . | TRBJ2-3 | TRBV30 | TGTGCCTGGAGTAGGAGGAGGGCAGATACGCAGTATTTT | CAWSRRRADTQYF
. | . | TRBJ1-1 | TRBV28 | TGTGCCAGCAGTTTATTCGTCTCGGGGAGGAACACTGAAGCTTTCTTT | CASSLFVSGRNTEAFF
. | . | TRBJ2-1 | TRBV1 | TGCACCCCCGGGGTAGCGGACAATGAGCAGTTCTTC | CTPGVADNEQFF
. | . | TRBJ2-7 | TRBV7-9 | TGTGCCAGCAGCTTAGAGTCCGGGAGGCAGTACTTC | CASSLESGRQYF
. | TRBD2 | TRBJ2-3 | TRBV15 | TGTGCCACCAGCAGAGATTACGTGGGTGCAGCGGGAGCGAGTACAGATACGCAGTATTTT | CATSRDYVGAAGASTDTQYF
. | . | TRBJ2-5 | TRBV7-2 | TGTGCCAGCAGCTTGGGGGGAGATGGAGAGACCCAGTACTTC | CASSLGGDGETQYF